Presented here are 18 T cell receptor beta chains from one specimen sequenced in a study of spatial heterogeneity in lung cancer (dated by TCRdb to between 2019 and 2020). The time point label on this specimen signifies: sample taken at primary tumor resection. Libraries were prepared through 5' RACE. The sequencer listed for this sample is NextSeq 500. TCRdb's own reprocessing of the public reads used fastp at Q25 and MiXCR and kept productive beta chains. Entries that share a CDR3 protein sequence are merged under the most common genes and DNA. This sample gives 25,000 to 30,000 distinct CDR3 sequences in total; approximately 7% of them show up just once. Almost 25% of the sample comes from the top ten. Beyond this particular receptor, the publication reports: A correlation was observed between the number of expanded intratumoral alpha and beta TCRs and the tumor nonsynonymous mutation count.

These receptors' targets are unknown. The sequencing here drew on lung tumor tissue, taken at surgery. These receptors all come from a male donor with early-stage non-small cell lung cancer.

This clonotype was picked up a small number of times. This CDR3 reads CASSKGQGAQNSPLHF. CDR3 bases: TGTGCCAGCAGCAAGGGGCAGGGGGCGCAGAATTCACCCCTCCACTTT. The chain combines TRBV21-1 with TRBJ1-6; the table names TRBD1, a call not compared with the DNA. TRBV21-1 is a documented pseudogene. The CDR3 contains 16 residues.

The CDR3 sequence is CSARDHRLDEQYF. The CDR3 DNA sequence: TGCAGTGCTAGAGATCACAGGCTCGACGAGCAGTACTTC. This chain links TRBV20-1 with TRBJ2-7, with D maybe TRBD1 (5 bases). The CDR3 totals 13 residues. Trimming left V 0 bases short and J 5 bases short, with 11 bases between. Germline V gene lookup returns CDR1 DFQATT and CDR2 SNEGSKA (reference sequence).

This clonotype was detected ten times or more. The V gene is TRBV10-3, the J gene TRBJ2-1, with D possibly being TRBD2 (6 bases). Trimming pared 10 bases from V and 5 bases from J, leaving 12 bases between. Germline V lookup: CDR1 ENHRY, CDR2 SYGVKD. The CDR3 length is 12 residues. Here the CDR3 reads CATEAGNNEQFF. The CDR3 coding sequence is TGTGCCACCGAAGCGGGCAACAATGAGCAGTTCTTC.

This clonotype was seen at least ten times. This chain joins TRBV5-8 and TRBJ1-6; weak D call: TRBD1 (5 bases). The CDR3 runs to 15 residues. Germline-derived CDR1 and CDR2 are SGHTS and YDEGEE. Deletions cut 1 base from V and 7 bases from J, with 12 bases between. CDR3 amino acids: CASSLYQGLNSPLHF. CDR3 in DNA: TGTGCCAGCAGCTTGTATCAGGGTCTCAATTCACCCCTCCACTTT.

Ten or more counts support this clonotype. The chain is built from TRBV20-1 and TRBJ2-1, with TRBD1 matching over 11 bases. V was clipped by 1 base and J by 6 bases; unmatched bases: 2. The CDR3 length is 14 residues. Germline V gene data show CDR1 as DFQATT and CDR2 as SNEGSKA (reference sequence). CDR3 coding DNA: TGCAGTGCTAGAGGTGGGACAGGGGGCAATGAGCAGTTCTTC. Protein: CSARGGTGGNEQFF.

The chain couples TRBV20-1 to TRBJ1-6, with D perhaps matching TRBD1 (6 bases). The V gene's germline CDR1 is DFQATT and CDR2 SNEGSKA (reference sequence). The ends were cut back, 1 base at V and 5 bases at J, with 12 bases in the middle. The CDR3 is 15 residues long. Here the CDR3 reads CSARGDAGDNSPLHF. The CDR3 DNA reads TGCAGTGCTAGAGGTGATGCAGGGGATAATTCACCCCTCCACTTT.

This chain links TRBV7-8 with TRBJ2-1; D remains ambiguous. The germline V and J ends were trimmed by 1 base and 4 bases, with 5 bases remaining between them. The CDR3 runs to 13 residues. Germline V lookup: CDR1 SGHVS, CDR2 FQNEAQ. CDR3 loop: CASSLGPYNEQFF. Here the CDR3 DNA reads TGTGCCAGCAGCTTAGGGCCATACAATGAGCAGTTCTTC.

At least ten counts were recorded for this clonotype. The genes are TRBV4-3 and TRBJ1-2; possible D gene TRBD1, 6 bases. Per germline, CDR1 LGHNA and CDR2 YSLEER. The CDR3 loop spans 15 amino acids. V was cut by 0 bases and J by 5 bases, with 13 bases left in between. In DNA, the CDR3 is TGCGCCAGCAGCCAAGATGGCCGGGGGCAGTATGGCTACACCTTC. It codes for CASSQDGRGQYGYTF.

The V call is TRBV7-8, the J call TRBJ2-2; 7 bases are a match to TRBD2. The CDR3 has 16 residues. Germline V gene sequence: CDR1 SGHVS, CDR2 FQNEAQ. The V gene end was trimmed by 0 bases and the J gene end by 0 bases; junction bases not matched to a gene: 1. The chain's CDR3 is CASSLAGRANTGELFF. The CDR3 DNA is TGTGCCAGCAGCTTAGCAGGGAGGGCGAACACCGGGGAGCTGTTTTTT.

J is TRBJ2-5 and V is TRBV5-1; D gene uncertain. This CDR3 is built from 13 residues. V lost 5 bases, J lost 2 bases, and 10 bases lay in between. Germline V lookup: CDR1 SGHRS, CDR2 YFSETQ. CDR3 region: CASSMIGQETQYF. The CDR3 nucleotides are TGCGCCAGCAGTATGATCGGTCAAGAGACCCAGTACTTC.

At least ten counts were recorded for this clonotype. The chain has TRBV5-8 and TRBJ1-1; D is unclear. This CDR3 spans 14 amino acids. From germline, CDR1 is SGHTS and CDR2 YDEGEE. Trimming removed 1 base from V and 4 bases from J, with 11 bases in between. CDR3 residues: CASSLRGLGTEAFF. DNA of the CDR3: TGTGCCAGCAGCTTGAGAGGGCTGGGCACTGAAGCTTTCTTT.

This clonotype has ten or more counts. V usage is TRBV15 and J usage is TRBJ2-3; no clear D. CDR1 is LNHNV and CDR2 is YYDKDF in the germline V gene (reference sequence). This CDR3 comprises 16 residues. V lost 4 bases to trimming and J lost 2 bases, with 16 bases between them. The CDR3 protein is CATSTGKLFNTDTQYF. CDR3 DNA sequence: TGTGCCACCAGCACCGGCAAACTTTTTAACACAGATACGCAGTATTTT.

This clonotype was detected many times. The chain links TRBV5-1 to TRBJ1-3; 8 nucleotides agree with TRBD1. After removal of 0 bases from V and 5 bases from J, the junction contained 4 bases not matched to a gene. This CDR3 is built from 15 residues. Looked up from germline, CDR1 is SGHRS and CDR2 is YFSETQ. The CDR3, as DNA: TGCGCCAGCAGCTTGGCCGACAGGGGCAGAAACACCATATATTTT. It codes for CASSLADRGRNTIYF. The variable domain in full, completed from reference TRBV5-1 and TRBJ1-3, reads KAGVTQTPRYLIKTRGQQVTLSCSPISGHRSVSWYQQTPGQGLQFLFEYFSETQRNKGNFPGRFSGRQFSNSRSEMNVSTLELGDSALYLCASSLADRGRNTIYFGEGSWLTVV.

This clonotype has only a few counts. This chain connects TRBV13 to TRBJ2-1, with D perhaps assigned TRBD1 or TRBD2 (5 bases each). The V gene lost 3 bases and the J gene lost 2 bases, with 8 bases spanning the gap. The CDR3 is 14 amino acids. Looked up from germline, CDR1 is PRHDT and CDR2 is FYEKMQ (reference sequence). Here the CDR3 DNA reads TGTGCCAGCAGCTTCCGGGGACCCTACAATGAGCAGTTCTTC. Its protein is CASSFRGPYNEQFF.

This clonotype was seen only a few times. The J gene is TRBJ2-1, the V gene TRBV5-1; TRBD1 aligns across 8 bases. The CDR3 length is 15 residues. CDR1 is SGHRS and CDR2 is YFSETQ in the germline V gene. The trim removed 4 bases at V and 7 bases at J, leaving 10 bases unmatched. The CDR3 protein is CASSLRTGFVNEQFF. The CDR3 DNA reads as TGCGCCAGCAGCCTAAGGACAGGGTTCGTAAATGAGCAGTTCTTC. Full variable domain (missing parts from reference TRBV5-1 and TRBJ2-1): KAGVTQTPRYLIKTRGQQVTLSCSPISGHRSVSWYQQTPGQGLQFLFEYFSETQRNKGNFPGRFSGRQFSNSRSEMNVSTLELGDSALYLCASSLRTGFVNEQFFGPGTRLTVL.

The V and J genes are TRBV20-1 and TRBJ2-3; D gene unclear. Trimming took 4 bases from V and 2 from J, leaving 10 bases between them. The CDR3 has 13 amino acids. CDR1 is DFQATT and CDR2 is SNEGSKA in the germline V gene (reference sequence). This chain's CDR3 is CSATLVFTDTQYF. The CDR3 bases are TGCAGTGCTACTCTAGTATTCACAGATACGCAGTATTTT.

This clonotype was observed at least ten times. The CDR3, as DNA: TGTGCCAGCAGCTTGGTTCGGAGCACAGATACGCAGTATTTT. It is translated as CASSLVRSTDTQYF. V and J are TRBV7-2 and TRBJ2-3, with D uncertain. The germline gives CDR1 SGHTA, CDR2 FQGNSA. V lost 3 bases, J lost 0 bases, and 7 bases lay in between. The CDR3 is 14 residues long.

This chain links TRBV29-1 with TRBJ1-1; D is possibly TRBD1 (5 bases). The germline V and J ends were trimmed by 5 bases and 3 bases, with 13 bases remaining between them. Germline CDR1 reads SQVTM; CDR2 reads ANQGSEA. This CDR3 comprises 13 residues. The CDR3 DNA sequence: TGCAGCGTTCAGTCCAGGGAGTACACTGAAGCTTTCTTT. The encoded protein is CSVQSREYTEAFF.